A single sample is the source of the 4 T cell receptor beta chains below, sequenced in a study of identical twins. TCRdb recomputed calls from the 5' RACE reads with MiXCR, one row per CDR3 protein. Of about 550,000 distinct CDR3 sequences listed, approximately 20% are singletons. These data also formed part of another study, on yellow fever vaccine responses in identical twins.

Source material: CD4+ T cells sorted from blood. The receptors here all came from a woman younger than 30 in good health.

V usage is TRBV6-1 and J usage is TRBJ2-7; D is possibly TRBD2 (6 bases). This CDR3 is 15 amino acids long. Germline V gives CDR1 MNHNS, CDR2 SASEGT. With 9 bases removed from V and 2 bases from J, the gap between germline ends came to 20 bases. DNA of the CDR3: TGTGCCAGTTCAGGGACTCCTGGAGTGCCCTACGAGCAGTACTTC. This codes for CASSGTPGVPYEQYF.

This clonotype has ten or more counts. The chain joins TRBV29-1 to TRBJ2-3; 8 nucleotides agree with TRBD2. The CDR3 consists of 16 residues. Trimming cost V 6 bases and J 7 bases; bases outside gene matches: 18. CDR1 and CDR2 (germline): SQVTM, ANQGSEA. The DNA for the CDR3 is TGCAGCGTCCCGGGGGGGCTCCCCCGCGCCTTATATACGCAGTATTTT. Translation: CSVPGGLPRALYTQYF.

This clonotype was counted only a few times. The chain uses TRBV29-1 and TRBJ2-1, with 13 bases that match TRBD2. The CDR3 spans 17 residues. V was clipped by 7 bases and J by 4 bases; unmatched bases: 13. Germline V gives CDR1 SQVTM, CDR2 ANQGSEA. For the CDR3, the DNA is TGCAGCGACCCTGGACTAGCGGGAGAGGAGGGTTACAATGAGCAGTTCTTC. This gives the protein CSDPGLAGEEGYNEQFF.

The V call is TRBV6-1, the J call TRBJ2-1; 8 nucleotides align to TRBD2. With 6 bases clipped from V and 9 bases from J, the junction kept 16 bases outside the gene matches. CDR1 is MNHNS and CDR2 is SASEGT in the germline V gene. CDR3 length equals 16 residues. Here the CDR3 reads CASRRTGTRSASEQFF. The CDR3 DNA reads as TGTGCCAGCAGGCGGACCGGGACTAGAAGCGCTAGTGAGCAGTTCTTC.